One sample yielded the 5 T cell receptor beta chains listed below, sequenced in a study of technical replicates of blood from a handful of donors. Profiled with immunoSEQ multiplex PCR; TCRdb holds only in-frame clones, not every one. The data hold tens of thousands of clones, with 90% to 95% observed a single time. The material sequenced was T cells isolated from PBMCs. These receptors were obtained from a human donor in good health.

The rearrangement uses TRBV7-2 and TRBJ1-1; maybe TRBD1 (6 bases). The CDR3 loop spans 13 amino acids. Trimming took 5 bases from V and 6 from J, leaving 13 bases between them. Germline CDR1 reads SGHTA; CDR2 reads FQGNSA. The DNA for the CDR3 is TGTGCCAGCAGCCCCGTCACAGGGTCTGAAGCTTTCTTT. Translating gives CASSPVTGSEAFF. Full variable domain (outside the CDR3, taken from reference TRBV7-2 and TRBJ1-1): GAGVSQSPSNKVTEKGKDVELRCDPISGHTALYWYRQSLGQGLEFLIYFQGNSAPDKSGLPSDRFSAERTGGSVSTLTIQRTQQEDSAVYLCASSPVTGSEAFFGQGTRLTVV.

The chain has TRBV28 and TRBJ1-2, with 8 bases matching TRBD1. Germline-derived CDR1 and CDR2 are MDHEN and SYDVKM. The J segment lost 2 bases and the V segment lost 11 bases, leaving 7 bases of the junction unmatched. The CDR3 length is 13 residues. The CDR3 DNA is TGTGCCGCAGGGGGCCCCATAAACTATGGCTACACCTTC. Protein product: CAAGGPINYGYTF.

The V call is TRBV27, the J call TRBJ1-2, with 8 bases identical to TRBD1. The V gene's germline CDR1 is MNHEY and CDR2 SMNVEV (reference sequence). With 3 bases clipped from V and 7 bases from J, the junction kept 4 bases outside the gene matches. The CDR3 runs to 13 residues. The CDR3 spells CASSLGRGPGYTF. The CDR3 region has the DNA TGTGCCAGCAGTTTGGGCAGGGGGCCTGGCTACACCTTC.

This chain links TRBV27 with TRBJ2-1; TRBD2 matches at 10 bases. Per the germline V gene, CDR1 is MNHEY and CDR2 is SMNVEV (reference sequence). J lost 6 bases, V lost 7 bases, and 3 bases had no gene match. This CDR3 has 13 residues. The CDR3 protein is CASIPSGSNEQFF. In DNA form, the CDR3 reads TGTGCCAGCATTCCTAGCGGGAGCAATGAGCAGTTCTTC.

The chain links TRBV11-2 to TRBJ2-7; TRBD2 aligns across 7 bases. The CDR3 has 12 residues. Germline V gene sequence: CDR1 SGHAT, CDR2 FQNNGV. V shed 7 bases, J shed 3 bases, and the junction held 3 bases outside the gene matches. CDR3 nucleotides: TGTGCCAGCAAACTAGCGAACTACGAGCAGTACTTC. This encodes CASKLANYEQYF. Full variable domain (missing parts from reference TRBV11-2 and TRBJ2-7): EAGVAQSPRYKIIEKRQSVAFWCNPISGHATLYWYQQILGQGPKLLIQFQNNGVVDDSQLPKDRFSAERLKGVDSTLKIQPAKLEDSAVYLCASKLANYEQYFGPGTRLTVT.